Following are 31 T cell receptor beta chains from one sample sequenced in a study of blood T cells in healthy people across ages (dated by TCRdb to the mid-2010s). To prepare the library, 5' RACE was applied. The listed sequencing device is Illumina HiSeq 2500. A second PCR of roughly 6 to 11 cycles was run with a J-beta primer mix and a sample-barcoded 5' primer. TCRdb reanalyzed the raw reads on its own, using fastp at Q25 for trimming and MiXCR for clone calling, and kept in-frame beta chains. Every distinct CDR3 protein forms one entry, paired with its most common genes and DNA. Present in this sample are about 1,500,000 distinct CDR3 sequences, 42% of which were seen just once. 7.9% of the sample is taken by the ten largest. Sequenced sample: blood. The receptors originated from a woman aged 18-29 years in good health.

The chain employs TRBV7-2 and TRBJ2-1; 12 bases map to TRBD2. The CDR3 is made up of 17 amino acids. Germline V gene lookup returns CDR1 SGHTA and CDR2 FQGNSA. V was pared by 4 bases and J by 6 bases, with 10 bases of the junction left unmatched. CDR3 in amino acids: CASSSPGTSGSANEQFF. The CDR3 DNA sequence: TGTGCCAGCAGCTCCCCCGGGACTAGCGGGTCCGCCAATGAGCAGTTCTTC.

The chain combines TRBV20-1 with TRBJ1-5; D remains ambiguous. Germline lookup yields CDR1 DFQATT and CDR2 SNEGSKA (reference sequence). The CDR3 has 16 residues. V lost 5 bases, J lost 0 bases, and 17 bases lay in between. CDR3: CSASPLKKISNQPQHF. CDR3 nucleotides: TGCAGTGCTTCCCCTTTGAAGAAGATTAGCAATCAGCCCCAGCATTTT.

This clonotype was observed a few times. CDR3 sequence: CASSSGDPSYNEQFF. CDR3 in DNA: TGTGCCAGCAGCAGCGGGGACCCATCCTACAATGAGCAGTTCTTC. The rearrangement uses TRBV6-2 or TRBV6-3 and TRBJ2-1; 7 nucleotides align to TRBD2. V lost 6 bases, J lost 1 base, and 6 bases stayed unmatched. Germline V gene sequence: CDR1 MNHEY, CDR2 SVGEGT. This CDR3 contains 15 residues.

V gene TRBV6-2 or TRBV6-3 combines with J gene TRBJ2-6; 13 bases are a match to TRBD2. The CDR3 has 17 residues. The V gene end was trimmed by 7 bases and the J gene end by 2 bases; junction bases not matched to a gene: 5. Per germline, CDR1 MNHEY and CDR2 SVGEGT. DNA of the CDR3: TGTGCCAGCAAATCGACTAGCGGGAGGACTGGGGCCAACGTCCTGACTTTC. Translating it yields CASKSTSGRTGANVLTF.

This clonotype was recorded a few times. The chain uses TRBV27 and TRBJ2-5; maybe TRBD2 (6 bases). Germline CDR1 is MNHEY and CDR2 is SMNVEV (reference sequence). The CDR3 has 16 amino acids. V lost 2 bases and J lost 1, with 14 bases in between. The CDR3: CASSLMAGNLQETQYF. CDR3 coding DNA: TGTGCCAGCAGTTTAATGGCGGGGAACCTCCAAGAGACCCAGTACTTC.

This clonotype was found a few times. The chain has TRBV20-1 and TRBJ2-5; tentative D call: TRBD2 (7 bases). The DNA end favors TRBJ2-7, so the J call may be wrong. This CDR3 region has 16 residues. Germline CDR1 DFQATT, CDR2 SNEGSKA (reference sequence). The CDR3: CSAREPGRGANNEQYF. The DNA for the CDR3 is TGCAGTGCTAGAGAACCCGGCCGGGGGGCGAATAACGAGCAGTACTTC.

This clonotype has a handful of counts. The chain links TRBV20-1 to TRBJ2-2; 10 bases fit TRBD1. CDR1 is DFQATT and CDR2 is SNEGSKA in the germline V gene (reference sequence). The ends lost 5 bases at V and 5 bases at J; junction bases unmatched: 5. CDR3 length: 14 residues. The CDR3 DNA sequence: TGCAGTGCTGCGACAGGGGGCCGGACCGGGGAGCTGTTTTTT. Translating it yields CSAATGGRTGELFF.

This clonotype was seen a few times. The chain carries TRBV20-1 and TRBJ2-5, with D unresolved. This CDR3 is 14 amino acids long. Trimming shortened V by 6 bases and J by 1 base, and 15 bases separated the two germline ends. Per germline, CDR1 DFQATT and CDR2 SNEGSKA (reference sequence). The CDR3 DNA sequence: TGCAGTGCGGAAGAGGTGGAACGCCAAGAGACCCAGTACTTC. Translating gives CSAEEVERQETQYF.

There are a few counts of this clonotype. The rearrangement uses TRBV6-6 and TRBJ2-5, with D maybe TRBD2 (6 bases). CDR3 length equals 15 residues. The germline V gene encodes CDR1 MNHNY and CDR2 SVGAGI (reference sequence). Between the trimmed V and J ends, which lost 5 bases and 2 bases, there was a span of 15 bases. The CDR3 sequence: CASSHPGTVQETQYF. The CDR3, as DNA: TGTGCCAGCAGTCACCCCGGGACTGTACAAGAGACCCAGTACTTC.

With respect to this clonotype: It is likely a read error, because the conserved phenylalanine at the end of the CDR3 is missing. It is unclear where the CDR3 begins or ends on the DNA, so no DNA is shown, and the CDR3 is as TCRdb lists it. The J gene is TRBJ2-1, the V gene TRBV3-1. The CDR3 is 15 amino acids in total, end residues counted. In germline, CDR1 is LGHDT, CDR2 YNNKEL (reference sequence). CDR3 sequence: CASSQDPGYGYTFGS.

The V and J genes are TRBV20-1 and TRBJ2-7, with D hard to call. Germline CDR1 DFQATT, CDR2 SNEGSKA (reference sequence). Trimming left V 0 bases short and J 4 bases short, with 19 bases between. There are 16 residues in the CDR3. CDR3 loop: CSARDFTDETIYEQYF. The CDR3 nucleotides read TGCAGTGCTAGAGATTTTACGGACGAAACTATTTACGAGCAGTACTTC.

The table lists this clonotype with a count of one. V and J are TRBV11-2 and TRBJ2-7; possibly TRBD1 or TRBD2 for D (5 bases each). The CDR3 has 13 residues. V was trimmed by 8 bases and J by 3 bases, leaving 14 bases between them. CDR1 and CDR2 from the germline V gene are SGHAT and FQNNGV. The CDR3 sequence: CASGTGRDYEQYF. CDR3 in DNA: TGTGCCAGCGGCACAGGACGGGACTACGAGCAGTACTTC.

This clonotype was counted a few times. The CDR3 DNA reads TGTGCCAGCAGGGTTAGGGACGGCGCCTATGGCTACACCTTC. It encodes CASRVRDGAYGYTF. This chain connects TRBV5-5 to TRBJ1-2, with D tentatively TRBD1 (5 bases). Trimming stripped 5 bases from V and 4 bases from J, with 15 bases between. CDR3 length: 14 amino acids. The V gene's germline CDR1 is SGHKS and CDR2 YYEKEE (reference sequence).

This clonotype appeared once. At one of its ends the junction is not consistent with the germline gene, which may arise from a read error. The V and J genes are TRBV2 and TRBJ1-1; 10 nucleotides align to TRBD1. This CDR3 has 12 residues. Looked up from germline, CDR1 is SNHLY and CDR2 is FYNNEI. CDR3 nucleotide sequence: TGTGCCAGCAGGGAAGACAGGGGGCAGGCTTTCTTT. It is translated as CASREDRGQAFF.

The chain links TRBV6-1 to TRBJ2-1, with D hard to call. The V gene's germline CDR1 is MNHNS and CDR2 SASEGT. The CDR3 is 15 amino acids. Trimming pared 7 bases from V and 0 bases from J, leaving 13 bases between. The CDR3 nucleotides are TGTGCCAGCACCACCGACGGTACCTCCTACAATGAGCAGTTCTTC. This gives the protein CASTTDGTSYNEQFF.

With respect to this clonotype: An end of the junction differs from the germline gene, which may be a read error. This rearrangement joins TRBV25-1 to TRBJ2-7; D gene unclear. From germline, CDR1 is MGHDK and CDR2 SYGVNS. This CDR3 contains 16 residues. CDR3 in DNA: TGTGCCAACAGTGAATCCCCAGGACGTAGCTCCTACGAGCAGTACTTC. Translating gives CANSESPGRSSYEQYF.

This clonotype has only a few counts. The chain joins TRBV3-1 to TRBJ2-7, with 11 bases identical to TRBD1. The germline V gene encodes CDR1 LGHDT and CDR2 YNNKEL (reference sequence). V shed 4 bases, J shed 3 bases, and the junction held 8 bases outside the gene matches. This CDR3 has 16 amino acids. CDR3 coding DNA: TGTGCCAGCAGCCGATATCCGGGACAGGGGGTCTACGAGCAGTACTTC. It is translated as CASSRYPGQGVYEQYF.

This chain joins TRBV12-3 or TRBV12-4 and TRBJ1-2; D is unclear. The CDR3 has 12 amino acids. Trimming removed 3 bases at V and 6 bases at J, with 8 bases between. CDR3 sequence reads: CASSFSPDGYTF. CDR3 coding DNA: TGTGCCAGCAGTTTTTCGCCAGATGGCTACACCTTC.

This clonotype occurred once. A read error may produce the germline difference seen at one junction end. The chain uses TRBV7-9 and TRBJ1-1; the D gene is possibly TRBD1 (6 bases). The CDR3 has 14 amino acids. Germline V gives CDR1 SEHNR, CDR2 FQNEAQ (reference sequence). In nucleotides, the CDR3 is TGTGCCGGCAGGACCCAGGGGTCGGGCACTGAAGCTTTCTTT. It specifies CAGRTQGSGTEAFF.

Comment on this clonotype: The junction shows a germline mismatch at one end, possibly a read error. The chain couples TRBV29-1 to TRBJ2-7, with a possible D match to TRBD2 (5 bases). The CDR3 contains 13 residues. Germline CDR1 reads SQVTM; CDR2 reads ANQGSEA. CDR3 loop: CCVRVTSSYEQYF. CDR3 coding DNA: TGCTGCGTTCGGGTCACTAGCTCCTACGAGCAGTACTTC.

This CDR3 is CSASQAGNRDTQYF. CDR3 DNA: TGCAGTGCTAGTCAAGCGGGCAACCGGGATACGCAGTATTTT. The chain has TRBV20-1 and TRBJ2-3; D perhaps matches TRBD2 (6 bases). Germline values: CDR1 DFQATT, CDR2 SNEGSKA (reference sequence). This CDR3 spans 14 amino acids. Trimming stripped 3 bases from V and 6 bases from J, with 16 bases between.

This sequence joins TRBV27 and TRBJ1-4, with no clear D. The CDR3 covers 15 residues. CDR1 is MNHEY, CDR2 SMNVEV, per germline (reference sequence). V lost 0 bases to trimming and J lost 0 bases, with 5 bases between them. In DNA form, the CDR3 reads TGTGCCAGCAGTTTATCGAAGGCAACTAATGAAAAACTGTTTTTT. It encodes CASSLSKATNEKLFF.

Concerning this clonotype itself: One end of the junction fails to match germline, which may point to a read error. J is TRBJ2-5 and V is TRBV6-1; D possibly corresponds to TRBD2 (5 bases). The germline V gene encodes CDR1 MNHNS and CDR2 SASEGT. CDR3 size: 17 residues. In DNA, the CDR3 is TGTGCCGGCAGTGCCTGGGGAAGTCGGGATGTCCAAGAGACCCAGTACTTC. Translated: CAGSAWGSRDVQETQYF.

V gene TRBV12-3 or TRBV12-4 combines with J gene TRBJ2-3; TRBD2 agrees at 7 bases. The ends lost 6 bases at V and 1 base at J; junction bases unmatched: 16. The CDR3 is 18 residues long. The CDR3 bases are TGTGCCAGCAGCCCCTATTTCGCGGGGGATTTTCGCACAGATACGCAGTATTTT. Its translation is CASSPYFAGDFRTDTQYF.

The chain carries TRBV5-1 and TRBJ2-4, with unresolved D. The DNA end lines up better with TRBJ2-7; the J call may be wrong. This CDR3 has 13 residues. CDR1 and CDR2 from the germline V gene are SGHRS and YFSETQ. The CDR3 DNA reads TGCGCCAGCAGCTTGGAAAATAAGTACGAGCAGTACTTC. It is translated as CASSLENKYEQYF.

The chain uses TRBV11-2 and TRBJ2-3, with 8 bases aligning to TRBD2. CDR3 length: 16 residues. The V and J ends lost 6 bases and 4 bases, in that order; junction bases with no gene match: 12. The germline gives CDR1 SGHAT, CDR2 FQNNGV. The CDR3 coding sequence is TGTGCCAGCAGATCGGACGGCGGGGGGCCTGCAGATACGCAGTATTTT. This gives the protein CASRSDGGGPADTQYF.

The chain links TRBV7-2 to TRBJ2-6; TRBD1 is a possible D gene (5 bases). Between the trimmed V and J ends, which lost 5 bases and 6 bases, there was a span of 20 bases. The CDR3 has 17 residues. The germline CDR1 and CDR2 sequences are SGHTA and FQGNSA. CDR3 in DNA: TGTGCCAGCAGCCCCGGTGCAGGGTATGTTGAGGCCAACGTCCTGACTTTC. It is translated as CASSPGAGYVEANVLTF.

On this clonotype: Only one base separates this from a far larger clonotype, so it likely reflects a read error. The chain carries TRBV12-3 or TRBV12-4 and TRBJ2-1; D is unresolved. The CDR3 length is 12 residues. The V end was cut by 7 bases, the J end by 7 bases, with 11 bases between. As DNA, the CDR3 is TGTGCCAGCAACTTCCCAGGAAATGAGCAGTTCTTC. This codes for CASNFPGNEQFF.

This rearrangement joins TRBV6-1 to TRBJ1-3; 8 bases match TRBD1. V was pared by 4 bases and J by 2 bases, with 1 base of the junction left unmatched. The V gene's germline CDR1 is MNHNS and CDR2 SASEGT. The CDR3 length is 14 residues. The CDR3 DNA follows: TGTGCCAGCAGTGCGACAGGGGCTGGAAACACCATATATTTT. Protein sequence: CASSATGAGNTIYF.

This clonotype was seen a few times. The J gene is TRBJ1-2, the V gene TRBV9; 8 bases are shared with TRBD1. Per germline, CDR1 SGDLS and CDR2 YYNGEE. The ends lost 4 bases at V and 5 bases at J; junction bases unmatched: 10. The CDR3 covers 15 residues. The chain's CDR3 is CASSSRGQGGYGYTF. As DNA, the CDR3 is TGTGCCAGCAGCTCCCGCGGACAGGGTGGTTATGGCTACACCTTC.

This clonotype has just a few counts. J is TRBJ1-2 and V is TRBV5-1, with D possibly TRBD1 on 6 matching bases. Trimming stripped 3 bases from V and 3 bases from J, with 9 bases between. Germline CDR1 reads SGHRS; CDR2 reads YFSETQ. The length of the CDR3 is 13 residues. The CDR3, as DNA: TGCGCCAGCAGCTACAGGGAGTACTATGGCTACACCTTC. This encodes CASSYREYYGYTF.